This TCR beta chain is from a study of blood T cell repertoires in COVID-19. The CDR3 consists of 15 residues. V lost 6 bases and J 4 bases, leaving 15 bases between the germline ends. CDR1 and CDR2 from the germline V gene are MNHEY and SVGAGI. Profiled with immunoSEQ multiplex PCR; TCRdb holds only in-frame clones, not every one. There are about 97,000 clones in the sample; less than 95% occur only once, and about 1.7% lies in the top ten. The source of this sequence is a man between 60 and 75 years old with acute or convalescent COVID-19. The sample taken for sequencing was peripheral blood. The V call is TRBV6-5, the J call TRBJ2-2, with D tentatively TRBD1 (7 bases). The CDR3 sequence is CASRPQGGSTGELFF. The CDR3 DNA reads as TGTGCCAGCAGACCCCAGGGGGGAAGCACCGGGGAGCTGTTTTTT.